These T cell receptor beta chains were read from a single sample in a study of CD8+CD57+ T cells in acquired aplastic anemia. TCRdb called the reads again in MiXCR, with one record for every CDR3 protein. The table includes some 150,000 distinct CDR3 sequences, under 55% detected once. Material: sorted CD4+, CD8+, or CD8+CD57+ T cells (not recorded which) from PBMCs. The receptor set was obtained from a human donor with aplastic anemia. Both conserved end residues are part of each CDR3. D genes are given only for firm matches. Clone size, where shown, is once, few, many, or a class for clones that have expanded.

size: many
D: TRBD1
V: TRBV14
J: TRBJ2-7
CDR3: CASSQEFSWGQDQSYEQYF
DNA: TGTGCCAGCAGCCAAGAGTTTTCGTGGGGACAGGATCAATCCTACGAGCAGTACTTC

size: many
D: TRBD1
V: TRBV4-2
J: TRBJ1-2
CDR3: CASSQADRGHGYTF
DNA: TGTGCCAGCAGCCAGGCTGACAGGGGGCATGGCTACACCTTC

size: -
D: TRBD2
V: TRBV2
J: TRBJ2-7
CDR3: CASSQAGVGEQYF
DNA: TGTGCCAGCAGCCAAGCGGGAGTCGGCGAGCAGTACTTC

size: -
D: -
V: TRBV25-1
J: TRBJ1-2
CDR3: CASSYSPTINHGYTF
DNA: TGTGCCAGCAGTTACTCTCCGACAATAAACCATGGCTACACCTTC

size: -
D: TRBD1
V: TRBV7-2
J: TRBJ1-5
CDR3: CASSLHKGARQPQHF
DNA: TGTGCCAGCAGCCTTCATAAGGGGGCTCGGCAGCCCCAGCATTTT

size: few
D: TRBD2
V: TRBV27
J: TRBJ2-5
CDR3: CASALRRGVGETQYF
DNA: TGTGCCAGCGCCCTTAGGCGGGGGGTGGGGGAGACCCAGTACTTC

size: -
D: -
V: TRBV29-1
J: TRBJ2-7
CDR3: CSVSTSILSYEQYF
DNA: TGCAGCGTTTCTACTTCAATACTCTCCTACGAGCAGTACTTC

size: -
D: -
V: TRBV7-9
J: TRBJ1-5
CDR3: CASSLPGGNQPQHF
DNA: TGTGCCAGCAGCTTACCGGGGGGGAATCAGCCCCAGCATTTT

size: -
D: -
V: TRBV20-1
J: TRBJ2-7
CDR3: CSAVTYYEQYF
DNA: TGCAGTGCTGTTACATACTACGAGCAGTACTTC

size: -
D: TRBD1
V: TRBV7-2
J: TRBJ2-7
CDR3: CASSSSGTGGSEQYF
DNA: TGTGCCAGCAGTTCCTCCGGGACAGGGGGCTCCGAGCAGTACTTC

size: -
D: -
V: TRBV6-9
J: TRBJ2-7
CDR3: CASSSLIGQSSSYEQYF
DNA: TGTGCCAGCAGTTCGCTGATCGGACAGTCAAGCTCCTACGAGCAGTACTTC

size: -
D: TRBD1
V: TRBV6-1
J: TRBJ1-2
CDR3: CASRGTGNYGYTF
DNA: TGTGCCAGCAGGGGGACAGGAAACTATGGCTACACCTTC

size: once
D: TRBD2
V: TRBV2
J: TRBJ2-1
CDR3: CASSVGSGGADEQFF
DNA: TGTGCCAGCAGTGTTGGTAGCGGGGGGGCCGATGAGCAGTTCTTC

size: -
D: -
V: TRBV2
J: TRBJ1-6
CDR3: CASSRRTGNSPLHF
DNA: TGTGCCAGCAGTAGGAGGACGGGGAATTCACCCCTCCACTTC

size: -
D: TRBD1
V: TRBV25-1
J: TRBJ1-1
CDR3: CASSETGGRGTEAFF
DNA: TGTGCCAGCAGTGAGACAGGGGGTCGGGGCACTGAAGCTTTCTTT

size: -
D: -
V: TRBV7-8
J: TRBJ2-3
CDR3: CASSLYDADTQYF
DNA: TGTGCCAGCAGCTTATACGACGCAGATACGCAGTATTTT

size: -
D: -
V: TRBV7-7
J: TRBJ2-1
CDR3: CAIWWGNEQFF
DNA: TGTGCTATCTGGTGGGGCAATGAGCAGTTCTTC

size: -
D: -
V: TRBV19
J: TRBJ2-7
CDR3: CASSSLPRPYEQYF
DNA: TGTGCCAGTAGTTCCCTCCCACGCCCCTACGAGCAGTACTTC

size: few
D: TRBD1
V: TRBV5-6
J: TRBJ1-2
CDR3: CASASRDRGLGGYTF
DNA: TGTGCCAGCGCGTCCCGGGACAGGGGGCTTGGTGGCTACACCTTC

size: -
D: -
V: TRBV2
J: TRBJ2-7
CDR3: CASSEAGASNEQYF
DNA: TGTGCCAGCAGTGAAGCGGGGGCATCCAACGAGCAGTACTTC

size: -
D: TRBD1
V: TRBV2
J: TRBJ1-2
CDR3: CASRTGATGGYTF
DNA: TGTGCCAGCAGGACAGGGGCGACGGGTGGCTACACCTTC

size: -
D: -
V: TRBV24-1
J: TRBJ1-1
CDR3: CATKTANTEAFF
DNA: TGTGCCACCAAGACTGCGAACACTGAAGCTTTCTTT

size: -
D: TRBD1
V: TRBV14
J: TRBJ1-1
CDR3: CASSQVRQGAFTEAFF
DNA: TGTGCCAGCAGCCAAGTTCGGCAGGGGGCATTTACTGAAGCTTTCTTT

size: many
D: TRBD1
V: TRBV5-1
J: TRBJ1-2
CDR3: CASSLGQGGYGYTF
DNA: TGTGCCAGCAGCCTTGGACAGGGGGGCTATGGCTACACCTTC

size: many
D: -
V: TRBV5-8
J: TRBJ1-2
CDR3: CASSPREQNYGYTF
DNA: TGTGCCAGCAGTCCCCGGGAGCAGAACTATGGCTACACCTTC

size: -
D: -
V: TRBV20-1
J: TRBJ2-4
CDR3: CSGGVEAKNIQYF
DNA: TGCAGTGGAGGGGTTGAGGCCAAAAACATTCAGTACTTC

size: -
D: -
V: TRBV6-1
J: TRBJ2-1
CDR3: CASSVFPLAQSNEQFF
DNA: TGTGCCAGCAGTGTTTTCCCACTAGCTCAAAGCAATGAGCAGTTCTTC